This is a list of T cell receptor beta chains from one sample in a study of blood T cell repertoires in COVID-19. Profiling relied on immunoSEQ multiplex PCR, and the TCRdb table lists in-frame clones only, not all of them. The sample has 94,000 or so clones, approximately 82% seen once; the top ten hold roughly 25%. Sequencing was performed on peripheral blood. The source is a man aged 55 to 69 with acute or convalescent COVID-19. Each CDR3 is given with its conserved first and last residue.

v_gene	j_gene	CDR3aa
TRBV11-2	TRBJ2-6	CASSSLLRRSGAGANVLTF
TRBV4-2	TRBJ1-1	CASSQEDRVNTEAFF
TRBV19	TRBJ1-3	CATAPRGSSGNTIYF
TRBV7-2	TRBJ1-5	CASSLPGSNQPQHF
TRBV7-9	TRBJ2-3	CASRRGRESTDTQYF
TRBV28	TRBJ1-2	CASSLVTGQGRHYGYTF
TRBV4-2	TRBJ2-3	CASSQLPGGDTQYF
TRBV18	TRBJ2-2	CASSLDRANTGELFF
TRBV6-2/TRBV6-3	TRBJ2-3	CASSYWVSSGPPGLGVDTQYF
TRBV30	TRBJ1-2	CAWRTGNYGYTF
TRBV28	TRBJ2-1	CASSAPTGTAYNEQFF
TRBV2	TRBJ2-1	CASRTSGTYNEQFF
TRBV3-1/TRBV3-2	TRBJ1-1	CASSSRQRHTEAFF
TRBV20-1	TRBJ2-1	CSASSASGVRNEQFF
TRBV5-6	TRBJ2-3	CASSMGLLASTDTQYF
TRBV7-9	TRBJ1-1	CASTSPGGRPNTEAFF
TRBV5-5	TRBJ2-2	CASRPQGFTGELFF
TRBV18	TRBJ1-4	CASSLDSNEKLFF
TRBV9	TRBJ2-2	CASSVSSDKNTGELFF
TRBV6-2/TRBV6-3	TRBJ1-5	CASSRYRYLDRARVLNQPQHF
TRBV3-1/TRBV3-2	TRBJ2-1	CASSQSGVNEQFF
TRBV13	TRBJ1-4	CASSLGLSGHRIF
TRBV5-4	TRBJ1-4	CASSPRGSTNEKLFF
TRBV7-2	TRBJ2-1	CASSLDRGLSNEQFF
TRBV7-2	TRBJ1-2	CASSPRTNYGYTF
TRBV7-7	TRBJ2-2	CASSFDRGDTGELFF
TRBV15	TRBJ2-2	CATSPDRGRIGELFF
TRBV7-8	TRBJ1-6	CASSLVTGGVYNSPLHF
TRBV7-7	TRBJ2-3	CASSLGTSGAVW
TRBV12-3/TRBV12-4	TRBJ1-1	CASSLLGGKAFF
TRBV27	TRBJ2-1	CASSLRRGNEQFF
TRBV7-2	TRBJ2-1	CASSLGLARSYNEQFF
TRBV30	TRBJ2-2	CAFPPGGVGNTGELFF
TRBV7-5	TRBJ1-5	CARRNDCRSYSNQPQHF
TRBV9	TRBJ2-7	CASSVQAGYGTEQYF
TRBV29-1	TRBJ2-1	CSVHTLAGGSQQFF
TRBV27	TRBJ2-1	CASRGGQAGNEQFF
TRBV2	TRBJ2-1	CASSRDRGLNEQFF
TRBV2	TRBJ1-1	CASSEPRPDPRTVTEAFF
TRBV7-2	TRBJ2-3	CASSPRLLGGRNTQYF
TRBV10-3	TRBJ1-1	CAISGGRQNTEAFF
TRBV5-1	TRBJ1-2	CASSFSGTSNGYTF
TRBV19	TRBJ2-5	CASSIAGTYETQYF
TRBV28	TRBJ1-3	CASSTDRVNTIYF
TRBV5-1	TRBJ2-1	CASSRGELGLSYNEQFF
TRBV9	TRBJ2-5	CASSVAEGSGGASETQYF
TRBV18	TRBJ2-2	CASSPGAGDTGELFF
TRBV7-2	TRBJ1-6	CASSLGDRGRISNSPLHF
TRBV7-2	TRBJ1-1	CASSGHRGQNTEAFF
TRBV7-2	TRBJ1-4	CASSDPGQAVKLFF
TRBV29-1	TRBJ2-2	CSVEERGSGELFF
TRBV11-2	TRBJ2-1	CASSRQLAGSYNEQFF
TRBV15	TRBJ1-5	CATSRDRGSQPQHF